This T cell receptor beta chain was documented in a study of blood T cell repertoires in COVID-19. Study-level background: T cells, B-cell-depleted T cells, or PBMCs provided the cDNA or gDNA that served as material.

Only in-frame clones appear in the TCRdb table, and some are missing; sequencing was by immunoSEQ multiplex PCR. Among approximately 110,000 clones listed, about 94% were seen once. Seattle's enrolled individuals joined amid active infection and were then monitored longitudinally. The sample was peripheral blood. The TCR sequence derives from a man aged 45 to 65 with COVID-19, enrolled during active disease.

CDR3 sequence: CASSLTDFNEQFF. The CDR3 region has the DNA TGTGCCAGCAGTTTGACAGATTTCAATGAGCAGTTCTTC. The gene calls are TRBV28 and TRBJ2-1; a possible D gene is TRBD1 (5 bases). The CDR3 consists of 13 residues. The germline V gene has CDR1 MDHEN and CDR2 SYDVKM. Trimming removed 3 bases from V and 6 bases from J, with 9 bases in between.